Listed here are 28 T cell receptor beta chains from one sample, sequenced in a study of cytotoxic CD8 clonotypes in ibrutinib-treated CLL. Produced via immunoSEQ multiplex PCR; TCRdb's table is partial and in-frame only. The sample has some 29,000 clones, around two thirds seen once. Specimen: PBMCs, collected after 24 months of ibrutinib treatment. The receptor set was obtained from a human donor with chronic lymphocytic leukemia.

The rearrangement uses TRBV10-1 and TRBJ2-5, with no clear D. Germline V CDR1 and CDR2: WNHNN, SYGVQD (reference sequence). There are 15 residues in the CDR3. The V end lost 2 bases, the J end lost 1 base, and 11 bases lay between the germline ends. The CDR3 DNA is TGCGCCAGCAGTGAGATCAGAGCCTCCCAAGAGACCCAGTACTTC. Translation gives CASSEIRASQETQYF.

This clone showed up many times. Germline and junction disagree at one end, which may indicate a read error. V and J are TRBV10-1 and TRBJ2-7; possible D gene TRBD1, 6 bases. The CDR3 consists of 14 residues. In germline, CDR1 is WNHNN, CDR2 SYGVQD (reference sequence). DNA for the CDR3: TGCGCCAGCATTGAGGACAGCTGGTCCTACGAGCAGTACTTC. It codes for CASIEDSWSYEQYF.

The V call is TRBV5-4, the J call TRBJ1-6; perhaps TRBD1 as D (5 bases). This CDR3 is built from 15 residues. Germline loops: CDR1 SGHNT, CDR2 YYREEE (reference sequence). Trimming shortened V by 3 bases and J by 10 bases, and 17 bases separated the two germline ends. CDR3: CASSYRRDAVSPLHF. CDR3 nucleotide sequence: TGTGCCAGCAGCTACCGGCGGGACGCGGTCTCACCCCTCCACTTT.

The rearrangement uses TRBV19 and TRBJ1-4; 8 nucleotides line up with TRBD1. The CDR3 loop spans 14 amino acids. CDR1 LNHDA and CDR2 SQIVND come from the germline V gene (reference sequence). Germline trimming cut 4 bases from V and 5 bases from J; bases unmatched to any gene: 3. The CDR3 here is CASSTRQGNEKLFF. For the CDR3, the DNA is TGTGCCAGTAGTACCCGACAGGGGAATGAAAAACTGTTTTTT.

The V gene is TRBV19, the J gene TRBJ2-2; 12 bases align to TRBD2. V lost 10 bases and J lost 3; bases outside the gene matches: 6. The CDR3 totals 15 residues. Germline V gives CDR1 LNHDA, CDR2 SQIVND (reference sequence). The CDR3 protein is CATRLAGVDTGELFF. The CDR3 DNA sequence: TGTGCCACCCGACTAGCGGGGGTTGACACCGGGGAGCTGTTTTTT.

This clone was seen a single time. The rearrangement links TRBV21-1 to TRBJ2-7; no DNA check was done on the table's D call, TRBD1. TRBV21-1 is termed a pseudogene. The CDR3 contains 13 residues. CDR3 bases: TGTGCCAGCAGCAAAAAAAACACCTACGAGCAGTACTTC. Protein product: CASSKKNTYEQYF.

The chain carries TRBV6-5 and TRBJ1-2; 7 bases map to TRBD1. The germline CDR1 and CDR2 sequences are MNHEY and SVGAGI. J was trimmed by 8 bases and V by 9 bases; bases with no gene match: 15. This CDR3 has 14 amino acids. CDR3 in amino acids: CARLLFETGYGYTF. CDR3 in DNA: TGTGCCAGACTACTTTTCGAGACAGGGTACGGCTACACCTTC.

The chain carries TRBV19 and TRBJ2-7; either TRBD1 or TRBD2 may fit D (6 bases each). Trimming stripped 2 bases from V and 4 bases from J, with 9 bases between. This CDR3 contains 13 residues. Germline loops: CDR1 LNHDA, CDR2 SQIVND (reference sequence). Here the CDR3 reads CASSIKGGYEQYF. The CDR3 DNA sequence: TGTGCCAGTAGTATAAAAGGGGGGTACGAGCAGTACTTC.

This clone is medium-sized in the sample. The J gene is TRBJ1-2, the V gene TRBV15; D not certain. Trimming removed 0 bases at V and 4 bases at J, with 15 bases between. CDR3 length equals 16 residues. CDR1 LNHNV and CDR2 YYDKDF come from the germline V gene (reference sequence). The CDR3, as DNA: TGTGCCACCAGCAGAGACTGGGGTAAAGTCAGCTATGGCTACACCTTC. Encoded protein: CATSRDWGKVSYGYTF.

The rearrangement uses TRBV28 and TRBJ1-1; D call uncertain. Germline CDR1 MDHEN, CDR2 SYDVKM. This CDR3 contains 13 residues. The V end was cut by 6 bases, the J end by 4 bases, with 12 bases between. CDR3 coding DNA: TGTGCCAGCAGGAGATTAACTGGCACTGAAGCTTTCTTT. Protein sequence: CASRRLTGTEAFF. The full variable domain, completed using reference TRBV28 and TRBJ1-1, is DVKVTQSSRYLVKRTGEKVFLECVQDMDHENMFWYRQDPGLGLRLIYFSYDVKMKEKGDIPEGYSVSREKKERFSLILESASTNQTSMYLCASRRLTGTEAFFGQGTRLTVV.

The gene calls are TRBV9 and TRBJ1-4; 8 bases fit TRBD1. This CDR3 comprises 15 residues. Germline CDR1 SGDLS, CDR2 YYNGEE. V gave up 3 bases and J gave up 7 bases; unmatched junction bases: 8. The CDR3 loop reads CASSAVAGGVEKLFF. Here the CDR3 DNA reads TGTGCCAGCAGCGCGGTCGCAGGGGGCGTTGAAAAACTGTTTTTT.

The V and J genes are TRBV9 and TRBJ2-3; D unresolved. CDR1 and CDR2 (germline): SGDLS, YYNGEE. The ends were cut back, 2 bases at V and 4 bases at J, with 5 bases in the middle. The CDR3 has 12 residues. As DNA, the CDR3 is TGTGCCAGCAGCGTTTCCGCAGATACGCAGTATTTT. Residues: CASSVSADTQYF.

This clone came up a few times. V gene TRBV15 combines with J gene TRBJ2-2, with TRBD1 identical over 7 bases. The V gene end was trimmed by 1 base and the J gene end by 7 bases; junction bases not matched to a gene: 6. The germline gives CDR1 LNHNV, CDR2 YYDKDF (reference sequence). This CDR3 has 15 residues. CDR3: CATSRVAGGIGELFF. The CDR3 bases are TGTGCCACCAGCAGAGTGGCAGGGGGAATCGGGGAGCTGTTTTTT.

The CDR3 DNA reads TGTGCCAGCAGTCCTGGGTGGGACAGGGTCGATCAGCCCCAGCATTTT. The encoded protein is CASSPGWDRVDQPQHF. The rearrangement links TRBV27 to TRBJ1-5; 9 bases map to TRBD1. The ends lost 5 bases at V and 5 bases at J; junction bases unmatched: 10. Germline CDR1 and CDR2: MNHEY and SMNVEV (reference sequence). The CDR3 spans 16 residues.

The chain carries TRBV5-1 and TRBJ1-4; D gene unclear. Trimming removed 4 bases from V and 8 bases from J, with 21 bases in between. CDR3 length: 16 residues. The V gene's germline CDR1 is SGHRS and CDR2 YFSETQ. CDR3 sequence reads: CASSPHADRLGEKLFF. The DNA of the CDR3 is TGCGCCAGCAGCCCCCATGCCGACCGCCTTGGGGAAAAACTGTTTTTT.

This chain joins TRBV15 and TRBJ1-5; TRBD1 aligns across 8 bases. The CDR3 runs 17 residues. With 0 bases clipped from V and 7 bases from J, the junction kept 11 bases outside the gene matches. The germline V gene has CDR1 LNHNV and CDR2 YYDKDF (reference sequence). CDR3 loop: CATSRDHRQGLRQPQHF. The CDR3 DNA sequence: TGTGCCACCAGCAGAGACCATCGACAGGGGTTAAGACAGCCCCAGCATTTT.

The rearrangement links TRBV5-1 to TRBJ2-5; D possibly corresponds to TRBD1 (6 bases). The CDR3 consists of 15 residues. CDR1 and CDR2 (germline): SGHRS, YFSETQ. V was clipped by 6 bases and J by 0 bases, with 15 bases between them. The CDR3 sequence is CASTPTGRYQETQYF. The CDR3 DNA is TGCGCCAGCACCCCGACAGGCCGGTACCAAGAGACCCAGTACTTC.

V and J are TRBV5-1 and TRBJ2-2, with 11 bases identical to TRBD2. In germline, CDR1 is SGHRS, CDR2 YFSETQ. V lost 0 bases and J lost 0; bases outside the gene matches: 7. The CDR3 totals 19 residues. This CDR3 is CASSLALAGGNSNTGELFF. DNA of the CDR3: TGCGCCAGCAGCTTGGCGCTAGCGGGGGGAAACTCGAACACCGGGGAGCTGTTTTTT.

This sequence joins TRBV5-6 and TRBJ2-3; D remains unclear. Trimming took 0 bases from V and 2 from J, leaving 7 bases between them. The germline V gene encodes CDR1 SGHDT and CDR2 YYEEEE. The length of the CDR3 is 14 residues. CDR3 amino acids: CASSLDTLTDTQYF. CDR3 coding DNA: TGTGCCAGCAGCTTGGACACACTCACAGATACGCAGTATTTT.

The chain has TRBV29-1 and TRBJ1-3; D is unclear. Between the trimmed V and J ends, which lost 6 bases and 0 bases, there was a span of 3 bases. CDR1 and CDR2 from the germline V gene are SQVTM and ANQGSEA. CDR3 size: 11 residues. As DNA, the CDR3 is TGCAGCGTGCCCTCTGGAAACACCATATATTTT. Translation gives CSVPSGNTIYF.

This chain links TRBV9 with TRBJ2-3, with D uncertain. Germline V gives CDR1 SGDLS, CDR2 YYNGEE. Trimming removed 0 bases at V and 0 bases at J, with 8 bases between. The CDR3 has 15 amino acids. The CDR3 bases are TGTGCCAGCAGCGTAGAACCCATTAGCACAGATACGCAGTATTTT. It translates to CASSVEPISTDTQYF.

The chain is built from TRBV5-1 and TRBJ2-2; TRBD1 matches 12 bases. Germline V gene sequence: CDR1 SGHRS, CDR2 YFSETQ. The CDR3 is made up of 16 amino acids. The ends lost 3 bases at V and 6 bases at J; junction bases unmatched: 6. CDR3 in DNA: TGCGCCAGCAGCTCGTTCGGGACAGGGGGCCCCGGGGAGCTGTTTTTT. The encoded protein is CASSSFGTGGPGELFF.

The rearrangement uses TRBV4-2 and TRBJ2-7, with TRBD1 matching over 10 bases. Germline values: CDR1 LGHNA, CDR2 YNFKEQ. CDR3 length: 16 amino acids. V gave up 6 bases and J gave up 5 bases; unmatched junction bases: 13. CDR3 in DNA: TGTGCCAGCAGTTTCGGCTCCTGGACAGGGGGGGACGAGCAGTACTTC. This sequence encodes CASSFGSWTGGDEQYF.

This clone has just one count. The chain is built from TRBV28 and TRBJ1-2; D perhaps matches TRBD1 (6 bases). Trimming cost V 8 bases and J 5 bases, with 18 bases left between them. The CDR3 sequence is 14 residues long. From germline, CDR1 is MDHEN and CDR2 SYDVKM. The CDR3 protein is CASATVGGAYGYTF. The CDR3 nucleotides are TGTGCCAGCGCAACCGTCGGGGGGGCTTATGGCTACACCTTC.

The CDR3 spells CASSPDRGLLGYTF. CDR3 in DNA: TGCGCCAGCAGCCCGGACAGGGGCCTCTTGGGCTACACCTTC. The chain couples TRBV5-1 to TRBJ1-2, with 9 bases identical to TRBD1. Germline V gene lookup returns CDR1 SGHRS and CDR2 YFSETQ. V trimming: 4 bases; J trimming: 8 bases; junction bases outside the gene matches: 9. This CDR3 is 14 amino acids long.

As DNA, the CDR3 is TGTGCCAGCAGCGGCTTGCCCGTAGGGGGATCCGACGAGACCCAGTACTTC. It yields the protein CASSGLPVGGSDETQYF. The V call is TRBV5-6, the J call TRBJ2-5, with D possibly being TRBD1 (6 bases). V lost 4 bases, J lost 5 bases, and 24 bases lay in between. This CDR3 comprises 17 residues. The V gene's germline CDR1 is SGHDT and CDR2 YYEEEE. Drawing the rest from reference TRBV5-6 and TRBJ2-5, the complete variable domain is DAGVTQSPTHLIKTRGQQVTLRCSPKSGHDTVSWYQQALGQGPQFIFQYYEEEERQRGNFPDRFSGHQFPNYSSELNVNALLLGDSALYLCASSGLPVGGSDETQYFGPGTRLLVL.

This clone was seen a handful of times. This rearrangement joins TRBV5-1 to TRBJ1-3; D remains ambiguous. Germline-derived CDR1 and CDR2 are SGHRS and YFSETQ. V was clipped by 4 bases and J by 2 bases, with 16 bases between them. There are 16 residues in the CDR3. CDR3 region: CASSRAVQDPGNTIYF. The DNA of the CDR3 is TGCGCCAGCAGCAGGGCGGTCCAAGACCCTGGAAACACCATATATTTT.

This clone was observed a handful of times. V gene TRBV6-7 combines with J gene TRBJ2-2; D unclear. TRBV6-7 is assigned to the ORF class and has an uncertain function. The CDR3 runs 15 residues. V was cut by 2 bases and J by 5 bases, with 12 bases left in between. CDR3 nucleotides: TGTGCCAGCAGTTACGATTCGGAAGGGACCGGGGAGCTGTTTTTT. Translating gives CASSYDSEGTGELFF.